These 19 T cell receptor beta chains were sequenced from one sample in a study of glioma-infiltrating T cells after dendritic cell vaccination. Assay: immunoSEQ multiplex PCR; the TCRdb copy retains only in-frame clones and omits some. This table holds roughly 23,000 clones, 70% to 80% found once. Source: blood, taken before dendritic cell vaccination. These receptors were obtained from a human donor with glioblastoma.

The rearrangement uses TRBV9 and TRBJ2-5, with TRBD2 matching over 10 bases. Germline V gene data show CDR1 as SGDLS and CDR2 as YYNGEE. The CDR3 length is 18 residues. V shed 0 bases, J shed 4 bases, and the junction held 12 bases outside the gene matches. CDR3 nucleotide sequence: TGTGCCAGCAGCGTAGCCCCTAGCGGGAGCCTAGGGGGAGAGACCCAGTACTTC. Protein: CASSVAPSGSLGGETQYF. The whole variable domain, filled in from reference TRBV9 and TRBJ2-5, reads DSGVTQTPKHLITATGQRVTLRCSPRSGDLSVYWYQQSLDQGLQFLIQYYNGEERAKGNILERFSAQQFPDLHSELNLSSLELGDSALYFCASSVAPSGSLGGETQYFGPGTRLLVL.

The chain combines TRBV5-1 with TRBJ2-1; the match to TRBD1 covers 8 bases. Germline CDR1 reads SGHRS; CDR2 reads YFSETQ. Losses at the gene ends were 4 bases for V and 4 bases for J; bases not matched to a gene: 4. The CDR3 has 14 residues. For the CDR3, the DNA is TGCGCCAGCAGCACGGACAGGGCATACAATGAGCAGTTCTTC. It yields the protein CASSTDRAYNEQFF. The full variable domain, completed using reference TRBV5-1 and TRBJ2-1, is KAGVTQTPRYLIKTRGQQVTLSCSPISGHRSVSWYQQTPGQGLQFLFEYFSETQRNKGNFPGRFSGRQFSNSRSEMNVSTLELGDSALYLCASSTDRAYNEQFFGPGTRLTVL.

The gene calls are TRBV5-1 and TRBJ2-7; D may be TRBD2 (5 bases). Trimming took 0 bases from V and 4 from J, leaving 8 bases between them. CDR3 size: 13 residues. Germline values: CDR1 SGHRS, CDR2 YFSETQ. CDR3 region: CASSLAGRYEQYF. CDR3 DNA sequence: TGCGCCAGCAGCTTGGCTGGGAGATACGAGCAGTACTTC.

V usage is TRBV7-9 and J usage is TRBJ1-2, with TRBD1 matching over 8 bases. The V segment lost 4 bases and the J segment 8 bases; nucleotides outside the gene matches: 6. Germline assignment: CDR1 SEHNR and CDR2 FQNEAQ (reference sequence). This CDR3 region has 13 residues. CDR3 nucleotides: TGTGCCAGCAGCTCAGGACAGGGCGGGGGCTACACCTTC. The encoded protein is CASSSGQGGGYTF.

This chain joins TRBV5-4 and TRBJ2-3; 10 positions match TRBD2. V lost 2 bases and J lost 5; bases outside the gene matches: 8. CDR1 and CDR2 from the germline V gene are SGHNT and YYREEE (reference sequence). CDR3 size: 16 residues. As DNA, the CDR3 is TGTGCCAGCAGCTTAGTGGTCGCTAGCGGGAGAGATACGCAGTATTTT. Its translation: CASSLVVASGRDTQYF.

This chain uses TRBV9 with TRBJ2-3; 8 bases are a match to TRBD2. CDR1 and CDR2 from the germline V gene are SGDLS and YYNGEE. The J segment lost 2 bases and the V segment lost 3 bases, leaving 8 bases of the junction unmatched. This CDR3 is 16 amino acids long. The CDR3 loop reads CASSAGTRGDTDTQYF. The CDR3 bases are TGTGCCAGCAGCGCCGGGACTAGGGGAGACACAGATACGCAGTATTTT.

V gene TRBV7-2 combines with J gene TRBJ2-5; the match to TRBD2 covers 14 bases. Germline CDR1 and CDR2: SGHTA and FQGNSA. There are 13 residues in the CDR3. V lost 10 bases, J lost 5 bases, and 3 bases stayed unmatched. The CDR3 DNA sequence: TGTGCCACAAGACTAGCGGGAGGGGAGACCCAGTACTTC. The encoded protein is CATRLAGGETQYF.

V usage is TRBV6-1 and J usage is TRBJ2-1; 9 bases map to TRBD2. The CDR3 sequence is 15 residues long. Germline assignment: CDR1 MNHNS and CDR2 SASEGT. J gave up 8 bases and V 6 bases, and 11 bases lay outside the gene matches. The DNA of the CDR3 is TGTGCCAGCAGGGACCCGGGACTAGCTTTGGATGAGCAGTTCTTC. Translation: CASRDPGLALDEQFF.

The genes are TRBV27 and TRBJ2-1; D possibly corresponds to TRBD2 (5 bases). Germline V gene lookup returns CDR1 MNHEY and CDR2 SMNVEV (reference sequence). This CDR3 spans 15 amino acids. V lost 5 bases, J lost 11 bases, and 22 bases lay in between. CDR3 DNA sequence: TGTGCCAGCAGTACCACCCACCGGACTGAAACTAAGCAGTTCTTC. This translates into CASSTTHRTETKQFF.

In its sample, this clone was seen a few times. J is TRBJ2-7 and V is TRBV9; D is undetermined. V shed 3 bases and J shed 4 bases, with 20 bases lying between them. From germline, CDR1 is SGDLS and CDR2 YYNGEE. CDR3 length: 16 amino acids. CDR3: CASSENVGSFGYEQYF. The CDR3, as DNA: TGTGCCAGCAGCGAGAACGTGGGTAGTTTCGGGTACGAGCAGTACTTC. The entire variable domain, with the rest obtained from reference TRBV9 and TRBJ2-7, is as follows: DSGVTQTPKHLITATGQRVTLRCSPRSGDLSVYWYQQSLDQGLQFLIQYYNGEERAKGNILERFSAQQFPDLHSELNLSSLELGDSALYFCASSENVGSFGYEQYFGPGTRLTVT.

Concerning this clone: Its ends do not fully match the called genes, so a read error is possible. The genes are TRBV28 and TRBJ2-7; D perhaps matches TRBD2 (6 bases). This CDR3 region has 15 residues. Germline V gives CDR1 MDHEN, CDR2 SYDVKM. CDR3 coding DNA: TGCGCCAGCAGTGAGTACGCGGGACCCTCCTACGAGCAGTACTTC. The encoded protein is CASSEYAGPSYEQYF.

V is TRBV7-9 and J is TRBJ2-2, with TRBD2 identical over 9 bases. Trimming cost V 1 base and J 4 bases; bases outside gene matches: 4. Germline V CDR1 and CDR2: SEHNR, FQNEAQ (reference sequence). The CDR3 is 16 residues long. CDR3 in amino acids: CASSLGGSGSTGELFF. The CDR3 DNA reads as TGTGCCAGCAGCTTAGGGGGTAGCGGGAGCACCGGGGAGCTGTTTTTT.

A single count supports this clone. This chain links TRBV29-1 with TRBJ2-3, with unresolved D. CDR1 SQVTM and CDR2 ANQGSEA come from the germline V gene. Between the trimmed V and J ends, which lost 1 base and 4 bases, there was a span of 12 bases. The CDR3 extends over 14 amino acids. For the CDR3, the DNA is TGCAGCGTTGAAGGCGGAAGAGGAGCAGATACGCAGTATTTT. This sequence encodes CSVEGGRGADTQYF.

The CDR3 coding sequence is TGTGCCTGGAGAAGCGGTTTGGGAAACACCATATATTTT. This sequence encodes CAWRSGLGNTIYF. This sequence joins TRBV30 and TRBJ1-3; D is ambiguous. The germline V gene encodes CDR1 GTSNPN and CDR2 SVGIG (reference sequence). The V end lost 3 bases, the J end lost 4 bases, and 10 bases lay between the germline ends. The CDR3 runs to 13 residues.

This clone came up a few times. The chain carries TRBV5-4 and TRBJ2-1, with 12 bases matching TRBD2. The ends lost 6 bases at V and 7 bases at J; junction bases unmatched: 11. In germline, CDR1 is SGHNT, CDR2 YYREEE (reference sequence). The CDR3 has 16 residues. CDR3 region: CASTTSGGRAGNEQFF. The CDR3 bases are TGTGCCAGCACCACTAGCGGGGGGAGGGCCGGAAATGAGCAGTTCTTC.

The chain employs TRBV11-2 and TRBJ1-1; TRBD1 matches at 8 bases. With V trimmed by 2 bases and J by 5 bases, 4 bases remained unmatched. This CDR3 spans 14 amino acids. Germline V gene lookup returns CDR1 SGHAT and CDR2 FQNNGV. The CDR3 DNA reads TGTGCCAGCAGCTTATACAGGGGGGGGACTGAAGCTTTCTTT. Protein sequence: CASSLYRGGTEAFF.

V and J are TRBV12-2 and TRBJ1-1; TRBD1, the table's D call, was not compared with the DNA. TRBV12-2 is noted as a pseudogene. The length of the CDR3 is 15 residues. The CDR3 spells CASRSPGGAGTEAFF. DNA of the CDR3: TGTGCAAGTCGCTCCCCAGGGGGCGCCGGCACTGAAGCTTTCTTT.

The chain has TRBV27 and TRBJ1-2; TRBD1 agrees at 8 bases. V was clipped by 4 bases and J by 8 bases; unmatched bases: 0. Germline CDR1 and CDR2: MNHEY and SMNVEV (reference sequence). The CDR3 consists of 11 residues. The CDR3 DNA is TGTGCCAGCAGTTCAGGGGGCGGCTACACCTTC. Translating it yields CASSSGGGYTF.

The chain joins TRBV6-1 to TRBJ1-1; 8 bases agree with TRBD1. The CDR3 loop spans 14 amino acids. Trimming at V came to 6 bases and at J to 5 bases, leaving 8 bases not matched to a gene. Per germline, CDR1 MNHNS and CDR2 SASEGT. CDR3 coding DNA: TGTGCCAGCAGGAGACAGGGGCCGTGGACTGAAGCTTTCTTT. It encodes CASRRQGPWTEAFF.